This T cell receptor (beta chain) was sequenced in a study of cytomegalovirus exposure and HLA in healthy donors. About the study: A previous analysis identified approximately 110 million unique TCR beta sequences derived from 180 million or so T cells.

The V segment lost 5 bases and the J segment 5 bases; nucleotides outside the gene matches: 6. The CDR3 is made up of 15 amino acids. The germline V gene has CDR1 LNHDA and CDR2 SQIVND (reference sequence). Amplification used 60 Vbeta primers and 13 Jbeta primers. Clones were sequenced by immunoSEQ multiplex PCR, and TCRdb holds only the in-frame ones, with some missing. The top ten hold around 8% of the sample, which has under 250,000 clones, approximately 82% seen once. This clone was recorded once. The target antigen is unknown. General study points: HLA restriction was apparent for most CMV-associated TCR beta chains in a later analysis. According to an earlier analysis, most TCR beta V segments yielded productive rearrangements about 90% or about 30% of the time. Investigators reported approximately 150 TCR beta chains as tied to cytomegalovirus.

The V gene is TRBV19, the J gene TRBJ2-1; 10 bases line up with TRBD2. Input material: PBMCs. The sequence derives from a woman in her sixties or seventies in good health and CMV-seropositive. The DNA for the CDR3 is TGTGCCAGTAGTCCGCGACTAGCGGGTAACAATGAGCAGTTCTTC. Amino acid sequence: CASSPRLAGNNEQFF.